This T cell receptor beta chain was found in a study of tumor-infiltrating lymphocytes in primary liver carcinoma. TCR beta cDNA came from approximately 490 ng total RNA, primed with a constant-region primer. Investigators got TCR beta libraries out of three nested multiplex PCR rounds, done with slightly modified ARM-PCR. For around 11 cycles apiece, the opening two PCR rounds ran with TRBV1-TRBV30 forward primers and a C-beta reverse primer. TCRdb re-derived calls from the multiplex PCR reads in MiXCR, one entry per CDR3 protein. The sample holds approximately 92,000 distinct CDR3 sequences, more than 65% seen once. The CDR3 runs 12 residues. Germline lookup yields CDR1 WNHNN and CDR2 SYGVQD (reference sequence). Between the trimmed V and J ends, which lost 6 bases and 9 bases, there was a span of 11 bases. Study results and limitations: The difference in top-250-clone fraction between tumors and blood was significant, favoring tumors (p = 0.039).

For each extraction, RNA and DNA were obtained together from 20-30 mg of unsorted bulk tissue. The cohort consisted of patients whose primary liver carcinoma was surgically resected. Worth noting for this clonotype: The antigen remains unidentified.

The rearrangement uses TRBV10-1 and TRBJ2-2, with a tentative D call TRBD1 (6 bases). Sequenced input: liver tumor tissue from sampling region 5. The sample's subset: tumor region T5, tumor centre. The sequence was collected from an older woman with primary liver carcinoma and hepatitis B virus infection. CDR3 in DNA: TGCGCCAGCAGACAGGGCTCCAGGGAGCTGTTTTTT. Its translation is CASRQGSRELFF.